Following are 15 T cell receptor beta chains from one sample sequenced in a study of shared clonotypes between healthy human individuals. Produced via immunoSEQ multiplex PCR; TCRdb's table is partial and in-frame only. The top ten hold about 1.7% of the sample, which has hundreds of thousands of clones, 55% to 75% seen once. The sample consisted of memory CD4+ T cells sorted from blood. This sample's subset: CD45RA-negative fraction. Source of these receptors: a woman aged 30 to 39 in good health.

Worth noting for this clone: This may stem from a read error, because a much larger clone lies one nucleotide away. The CDR3 spells CASSRTSYEQYF. CDR3 nucleotides: TGTGCCAGCAGTCGGACCTCCTACGAGCAGTACTTC. The J gene is TRBJ2-7, the V gene TRBV10-3; no definite D call. The CDR3 is 12 residues long. Germline V gene data show CDR1 as ENHRY and CDR2 as SYGVKD.

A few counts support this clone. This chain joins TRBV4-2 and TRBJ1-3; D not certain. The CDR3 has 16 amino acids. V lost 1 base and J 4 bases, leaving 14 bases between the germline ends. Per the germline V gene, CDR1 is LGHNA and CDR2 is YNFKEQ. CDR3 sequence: CASSQVQETSGNTIYF. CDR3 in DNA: TGTGCCAGCAGCCAAGTCCAAGAGACATCAGGAAACACCATATATTTT.

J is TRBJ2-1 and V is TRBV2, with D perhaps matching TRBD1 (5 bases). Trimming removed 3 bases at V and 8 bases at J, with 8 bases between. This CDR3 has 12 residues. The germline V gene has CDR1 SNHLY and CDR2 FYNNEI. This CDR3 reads CASSDQGHEQFF. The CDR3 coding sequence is TGTGCCAGCAGTGACCAGGGTCATGAGCAGTTCTTC.

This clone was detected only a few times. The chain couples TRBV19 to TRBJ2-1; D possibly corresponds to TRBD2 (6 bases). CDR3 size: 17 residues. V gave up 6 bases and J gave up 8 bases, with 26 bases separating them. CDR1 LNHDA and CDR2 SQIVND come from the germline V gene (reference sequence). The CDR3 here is CASSTRKGLLRTDEQFF. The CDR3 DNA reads TGTGCCAGTAGCACGCGAAAGGGACTCCTAAGGACCGATGAGCAGTTCTTC.

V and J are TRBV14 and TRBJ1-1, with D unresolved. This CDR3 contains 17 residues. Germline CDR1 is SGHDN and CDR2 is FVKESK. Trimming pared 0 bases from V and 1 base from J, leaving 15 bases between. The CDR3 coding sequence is TGTGCCAGCAGCCAAGATCCCCAACGGACTGGGAACACTGAAGCTTTCTTT. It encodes CASSQDPQRTGNTEAFF. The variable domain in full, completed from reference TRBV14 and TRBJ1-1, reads EAGVTQFPSHSVIEKGQTVTLRCDPISGHDNLYWYRRVMGKEIKFLLHFVKESKQDESGMPNNRFLAERTGGTYSTLKVQPAELEDSGVYFCASSQDPQRTGNTEAFFGQGTRLTVV.

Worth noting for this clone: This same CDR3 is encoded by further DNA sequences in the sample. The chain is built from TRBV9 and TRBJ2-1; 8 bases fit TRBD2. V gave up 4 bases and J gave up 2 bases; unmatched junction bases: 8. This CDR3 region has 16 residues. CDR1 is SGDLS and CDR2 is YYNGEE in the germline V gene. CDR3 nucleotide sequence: TGTGCCAGCAGCCCGAGGGGTAGCGGGGCCTACAATGAGCAGTTCTTC. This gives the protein CASSPRGSGAYNEQFF.

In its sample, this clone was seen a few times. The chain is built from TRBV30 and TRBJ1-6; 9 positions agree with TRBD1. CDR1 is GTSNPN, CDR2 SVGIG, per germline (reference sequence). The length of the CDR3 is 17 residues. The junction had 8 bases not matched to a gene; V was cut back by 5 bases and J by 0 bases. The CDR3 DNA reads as TGTGCCTGGTCGCGGGACAGGGTCCCCTCCTATAATTCACCCCTCCACTTT. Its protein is CAWSRDRVPSYNSPLHF.

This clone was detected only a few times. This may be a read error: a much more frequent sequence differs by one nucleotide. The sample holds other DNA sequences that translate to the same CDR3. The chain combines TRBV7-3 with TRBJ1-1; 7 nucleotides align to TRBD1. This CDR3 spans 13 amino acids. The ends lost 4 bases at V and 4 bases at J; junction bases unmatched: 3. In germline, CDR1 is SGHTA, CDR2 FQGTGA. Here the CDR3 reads CASSSQGGTEAFF. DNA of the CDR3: TGTGCCAGCAGCTCTCAGGGGGGCACTGAAGCTTTCTTT.

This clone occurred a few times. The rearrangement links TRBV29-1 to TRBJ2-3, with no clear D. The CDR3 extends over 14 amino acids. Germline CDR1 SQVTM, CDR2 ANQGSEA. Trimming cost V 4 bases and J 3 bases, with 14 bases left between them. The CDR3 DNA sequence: TGCAGCGTTGCCAAAGGGCGGAAGACAGATACGCAGTATTTT. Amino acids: CSVAKGRKTDTQYF.

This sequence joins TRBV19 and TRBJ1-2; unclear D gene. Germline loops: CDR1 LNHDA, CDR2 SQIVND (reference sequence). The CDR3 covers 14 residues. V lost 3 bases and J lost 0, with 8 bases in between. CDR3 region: CASSMQSANYGYTF. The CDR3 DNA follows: TGTGCCAGTAGTATGCAGTCAGCTAACTATGGCTACACCTTC.

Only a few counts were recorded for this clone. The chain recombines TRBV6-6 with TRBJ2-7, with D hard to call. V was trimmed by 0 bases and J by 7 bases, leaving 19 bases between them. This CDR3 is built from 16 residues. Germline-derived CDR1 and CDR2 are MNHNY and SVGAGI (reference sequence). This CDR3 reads CASSYSMVDTPEEQYF. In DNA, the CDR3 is TGTGCCAGCAGTTACTCGATGGTCGACACCCCGGAGGAGCAGTACTTC.

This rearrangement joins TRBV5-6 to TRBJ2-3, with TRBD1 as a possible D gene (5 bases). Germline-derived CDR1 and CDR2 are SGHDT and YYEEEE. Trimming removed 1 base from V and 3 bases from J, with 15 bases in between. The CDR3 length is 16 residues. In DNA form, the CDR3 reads TGTGCCAGCAGCTTGTTAGTCAGGGTGGGGACAGATACGCAGTATTTT. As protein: CASSLLVRVGTDTQYF.

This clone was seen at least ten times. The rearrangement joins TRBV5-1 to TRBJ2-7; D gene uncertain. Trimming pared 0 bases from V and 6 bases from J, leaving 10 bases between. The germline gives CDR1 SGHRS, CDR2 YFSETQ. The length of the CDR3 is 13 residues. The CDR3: CASSLESPTEQYF. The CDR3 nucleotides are TGCGCCAGCAGCTTGGAATCCCCTACCGAGCAGTACTTC. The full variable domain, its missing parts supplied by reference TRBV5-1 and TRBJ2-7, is KAGVTQTPRYLIKTRGQQVTLSCSPISGHRSVSWYQQTPGQGLQFLFEYFSETQRNKGNFPGRFSGRQFSNSRSEMNVSTLELGDSALYLCASSLESPTEQYFGPGTRLTVT.

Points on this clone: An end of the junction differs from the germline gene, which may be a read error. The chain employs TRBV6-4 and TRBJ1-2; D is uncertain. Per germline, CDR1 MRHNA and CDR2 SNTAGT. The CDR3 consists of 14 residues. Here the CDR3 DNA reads TGTGCCAGCAGTTACTCGGCCGTAGCTAGAGGCTACACCTTC. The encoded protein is CASSYSAVARGYTF.

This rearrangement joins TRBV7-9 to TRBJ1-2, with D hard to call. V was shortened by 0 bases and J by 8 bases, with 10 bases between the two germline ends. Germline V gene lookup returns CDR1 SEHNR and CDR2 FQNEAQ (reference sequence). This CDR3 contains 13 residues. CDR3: CASSLAVTGGYTF. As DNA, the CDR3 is TGTGCCAGCAGCTTAGCGGTCACCGGAGGCTACACCTTC.